A single sample is the source of the 30 T cell receptor beta chains below, sequenced in a study of blood T cell repertoires in COVID-19. Here immunoSEQ multiplex PCR was the method, and the copy in TCRdb shows in-frame clones only, minus some. Of about 87,000 clones in the sample, about 71% were seen once. The sample taken for sequencing was peripheral blood. Every receptor here comes from a woman between 50 and 59 years old with acute or convalescent COVID-19.

The chain has TRBV5-1 and TRBJ1-1, with 9 bases that match TRBD1. The CDR3 sequence is 14 residues long. V dropped 0 bases and J dropped 3; count of bases not matched to a gene: 0. Germline V CDR1 and CDR2: SGHRS, YFSETQ. CDR3 residues: CASSLGTGDTEAFF. As DNA, the CDR3 is TGCGCCAGCAGCTTGGGGACAGGGGACACTGAAGCTTTCTTT.

This clone occurred a few times. The chain links TRBV3-1 (or the pseudogene TRBV3-2) to TRBJ1-1, with TRBD1 as a possible D gene (5 bases). The CDR3 is 15 amino acids. V shed 0 bases and J shed 0 bases, with 8 bases lying between them. Germline V lookup: CDR1 LGHDT, CDR2 YNNKEL (reference sequence). The CDR3 region has the DNA TGTGCCAGCAGCCAAGACGGGGGAATGAACACTGAAGCTTTCTTT. Translation: CASSQDGGMNTEAFF.

This rearrangement joins TRBV7-2 to TRBJ1-2, with D possibly being TRBD1 (5 bases). The germline gives CDR1 SGHTA, CDR2 FQGNSA. This CDR3 has 14 residues. Trimming pared 6 bases from V and 3 bases from J, leaving 14 bases between. CDR3 amino acids: CASSRDFLHYGYTF. The CDR3 bases are TGTGCCAGCAGTCGGGACTTTTTACACTATGGCTACACCTTC.

This clone was recorded many times. The chain is built from TRBV4-2 and TRBJ1-2; tentative D call: TRBD1 (6 bases). Germline loops: CDR1 LGHNA, CDR2 YNFKEQ. The CDR3 runs 15 residues. Deletions cut 0 bases from V and 3 bases from J, with 11 bases between. The chain's CDR3 is CASSQDGGMDYGYTF. CDR3 coding DNA: TGTGCCAGCAGCCAAGATGGGGGCATGGACTATGGCTACACCTTC.

The V call is TRBV29-1, the J call TRBJ1-5; D possibly corresponds to TRBD1 (5 bases). Deletions cut 4 bases from V and 11 bases from J, with 21 bases between. The germline gives CDR1 SQVTM, CDR2 ANQGSEA. The CDR3 extends over 14 amino acids. In nucleotides, the CDR3 is TGCAGCGTTGGAACGGGGGTGGGAAGTGGTTCCCAGCATTTT. It is translated as CSVGTGVGSGSQHF. Filled out from reference TRBV29-1 and TRBJ1-5, the complete variable domain reads SAVISQKPSRDICQRGTSLTIQCQVDSQVTMMFWYRQQPGQSLTLIATANQGSEATYESGFVIDKFPISRPNLTFSTLTVSNMSPEDSSIYLCSVGTGVGSGSQHFGDGTRLSIL.

The V gene is TRBV7-9, the J gene TRBJ1-6, with TRBD1 as a possible D gene (6 bases). The V gene lost 1 base and the J gene lost 8 bases, with 9 bases spanning the gap. The CDR3 runs to 14 residues. CDR1 is SEHNR and CDR2 is FQNEAQ in the germline V gene (reference sequence). DNA for the CDR3: TGTGCCAGCAGCTTAGGGACAGTTGATTCACCCCTCCACTTT. This encodes CASSLGTVDSPLHF. The entire variable domain, with the rest obtained from reference TRBV7-9 and TRBJ1-6, is as follows: DTGVSQNPRHKITKRGQNVTFRCDPISEHNRLYWYRQTLGQGPEFLTYFQNEAQLEKSRLLSDRFSAERPKGSFSTLEIQRTEQGDSAMYLCASSLGTVDSPLHFGNGTRLTVT.

This clone turned up a few times. The CDR3, as DNA: TGTGCCAGCAGTTACCTGCCGGGGATGGGCAATCAGCCCCAGCATTTT. Translated: CASSYLPGMGNQPQHF. The chain carries TRBV6-6 and TRBJ1-5; D is uncertain. The CDR3 extends over 16 amino acids. The ends were cut back, 2 bases at V and 2 bases at J, with 13 bases in the middle. CDR1 MNHNY and CDR2 SVGAGI come from the germline V gene (reference sequence).

This clone was picked up a small number of times. The chain couples TRBV6-2 or TRBV6-3 to TRBJ1-2; maybe TRBD1 (5 bases). Trimming removed 5 bases from V and 8 bases from J, with 24 bases in between. The CDR3 length is 16 residues. Per germline, CDR1 MNHEY and CDR2 SVGEGT. The chain's CDR3 is CASSDLPLGGTVGYTF. In DNA, the CDR3 is TGTGCCAGCAGTGACCTCCCCCTCGGGGGAACGGTCGGCTACACCTTC.

The rearrangement links TRBV19 to TRBJ1-1, with D maybe TRBD1 (6 bases). V was cut by 4 bases and J by 1 base, with 19 bases left in between. Germline V CDR1 and CDR2: LNHDA, SQIVND (reference sequence). The CDR3 contains 17 residues. The CDR3 region is CASSSQRVPGQNTEAFF. In nucleotides, the CDR3 is TGTGCCAGTAGTAGCCAACGTGTCCCGGGACAGAACACTGAAGCTTTCTTT. The whole variable domain, remainder taken from reference TRBV19 and TRBJ1-1, is DGGITQSPKYLFRKEGQNVTLSCEQNLNHDAMYWYRQDPGQGLRLIYYSQIVNDFQKGDIAEGYSVSREKKESFPLTVTSAQKNPTAFYLCASSSQRVPGQNTEAFFGQGTRLTVV.

The V gene is TRBV4-1, the J gene TRBJ1-5; 10 nucleotides agree with TRBD1. The germline V gene has CDR1 MGHRA and CDR2 YSYEKL. The CDR3 sequence is 16 residues long. The J segment lost 3 bases and the V segment lost 4 bases, leaving 6 bases of the junction unmatched. The CDR3 DNA reads as TGCGCCAGCAGCCCGGAAGGGACAGGGGTCAATCAGCCCCAGCATTTT. Translated, it gives CASSPEGTGVNQPQHF.

The V gene is TRBV5-4, the J gene TRBJ2-7; unclear D gene. This CDR3 region has 12 residues. Looked up from germline, CDR1 is SGHNT and CDR2 is YYREEE (reference sequence). The germline V and J ends were trimmed by 4 bases and 6 bases, with 11 bases remaining between them. CDR3 loop: CASSPRPAEQYF. The CDR3, as DNA: TGTGCCAGCAGCCCTAGACCGGCCGAGCAGTACTTC.

The chain joins TRBV15 to TRBJ2-7, with D possibly matching TRBD1 (6 bases). Germline V CDR1 and CDR2: LNHNV, YYDKDF (reference sequence). The length of the CDR3 is 15 residues. V shed 3 bases and J shed 4 bases, with 16 bases lying between them. The CDR3 sequence: CATSRDRGKTYEQYF. CDR3 sequence (DNA): TGTGCCACCAGCAGGGACAGAGGTAAAACTTACGAGCAGTACTTC.

This sequence joins TRBV27 and TRBJ2-4; D is undetermined. This CDR3 region has 13 residues. Germline V lookup: CDR1 MNHEY, CDR2 SMNVEV (reference sequence). Trimming pared 4 bases from V and 2 bases from J, leaving 6 bases between. CDR3: CASSSRSKNIQYF. The CDR3 DNA follows: TGTGCCAGCAGTTCCCGGTCCAAAAACATTCAGTACTTC.

The gene calls are TRBV27 and TRBJ1-2; TRBD1 aligns across 7 bases. The CDR3 has 17 amino acids. Germline values: CDR1 MNHEY, CDR2 SMNVEV (reference sequence). V dropped 5 bases and J dropped 1; count of bases not matched to a gene: 13. This chain's CDR3 is CASSPVGTAGVNYGYTF. The DNA for the CDR3 is TGTGCCAGCAGTCCCGTGGGGACAGCGGGCGTTAACTATGGCTACACCTTC.

In this sample, this clone turned up a few times. The chain carries TRBV9 and TRBJ1-6; 8 bases line up with TRBD1. J lost 8 bases, V lost 3 bases, and 7 bases had no gene match. CDR1 SGDLS and CDR2 YYNGEE come from the germline V gene. The CDR3 runs to 15 residues. This CDR3 is CASSGRQGTDSPLHF. CDR3 DNA sequence: TGTGCCAGCAGCGGCCGACAGGGGACGGATTCACCCCTCCACTTT. The full variable domain, rest sourced from reference TRBV9 and TRBJ1-6, is DSGVTQTPKHLITATGQRVTLRCSPRSGDLSVYWYQQSLDQGLQFLIQYYNGEERAKGNILERFSAQQFPDLHSELNLSSLELGDSALYFCASSGRQGTDSPLHFGNGTRLTVT.

In this sample, this clone turned up many times. V and J are TRBV28 and TRBJ1-5, with D maybe TRBD1 (5 bases). This CDR3 region has 15 residues. CDR1 and CDR2 (germline): MDHEN, SYDVKM. V was trimmed by 1 base and J by 3 bases, leaving 10 bases between them. DNA for the CDR3: TGTGCCAGCAGTTTATACGGGGGTTCCAATCAGCCCCAGCATTTT. Protein product: CASSLYGGSNQPQHF.

The chain combines TRBV23-1 with TRBJ1-5; weak D call: TRBD1 (6 bases). TRBV23-1 is an open reading frame, and its role is uncertain. V was pared by 0 bases and J by 4 bases, with 22 bases between. The CDR3 sequence is 19 residues long. DNA of the CDR3: TGCGCCAGCAGTCAATCGGTTCGGTTTCCAGACAGGTGGAATCAGCCCCAGCATTTT. Protein product: CASSQSVRFPDRWNQPQHF.

The V call is TRBV27, the J call TRBJ1-2; no clear D. The CDR3 loop spans 14 amino acids. V lost 4 bases and J 7 bases, leaving 16 bases between the germline ends. CDR1 and CDR2 from the germline V gene are MNHEY and SMNVEV (reference sequence). As DNA, the CDR3 is TGTGCCAGCAGTTCCCCGACCAAGGCGGGTGGCTACACCTTC. Its translation: CASSSPTKAGGYTF.

The chain is built from TRBV6-5 and TRBJ1-6; TRBD1 agrees at 10 bases. V lost 4 bases to trimming and J lost 10 bases; unmatched junction nucleotides: 4. CDR1 and CDR2 from the germline V gene are MNHEY and SVGAGI. The CDR3 consists of 14 residues. The CDR3 sequence: CASSFGTGESPLHF. For the CDR3, the DNA is TGTGCCAGCAGTTTCGGGACAGGGGAATCACCCCTCCACTTT.

The V gene is TRBV4-1, the J gene TRBJ1-1; D is unresolved. This CDR3 has 13 residues. In germline, CDR1 is MGHRA, CDR2 YSYEKL. V was shortened by 0 bases and J by 11 bases, with 13 bases between the two germline ends. This CDR3 reads CASSQDVEHPAFF. The DNA for the CDR3 is TGCGCCAGCAGCCAAGATGTCGAGCATCCGGCTTTCTTT.

The chain joins TRBV24-1 to TRBJ2-1; possible D gene TRBD2, 5 bases. The CDR3 extends over 14 amino acids. V dropped 0 bases and J dropped 10 bases, with 12 bases sitting between them. Per the germline V gene, CDR1 is KGHDR and CDR2 is SFDVKD. This CDR3 is CATSDLFGPGEQFF. CDR3 nucleotides: TGTGCCACCAGTGATTTGTTTGGCCCGGGGGAGCAGTTCTTC.

This clone was counted a few times. V usage is TRBV2 and J usage is TRBJ1-2; possible D gene TRBD1, 6 bases. The CDR3 covers 15 residues. Between the trimmed V and J ends, which lost 5 bases and 5 bases, there was a span of 18 bases. Germline lookup yields CDR1 SNHLY and CDR2 FYNNEI. CDR3 bases: TGTGCCAGCAGTCTAGAGGACAGCACATCTTATGGCTACACCTTC. Protein: CASSLEDSTSYGYTF.

The chain links TRBV11-2 to TRBJ1-2; 9 bases map to TRBD1. V gave up 2 bases and J gave up 8 bases; unmatched junction bases: 9. The CDR3 spans 15 residues. Germline V gene data show CDR1 as SGHAT and CDR2 as FQNNGV. The CDR3 bases are TGTGCCAGCAGCTTAAATTCGGGACAGGGAAAGGGCTACACCTTC. Its translation is CASSLNSGQGKGYTF.

V and J are TRBV6-5 and TRBJ1-2; a weak D match, TRBD1 (5 bases). V was shortened by 2 bases and J by 4 bases, with 14 bases between the two germline ends. Germline values: CDR1 MNHEY, CDR2 SVGAGI. The CDR3 is 15 amino acids. Here the CDR3 reads CASSYLQGGVYGYTF. The CDR3 region has the DNA TGTGCCAGCAGTTACCTCCAGGGAGGGGTCTATGGCTACACCTTC.

The chain combines TRBV5-1 with TRBJ1-1; no clear D gene. The CDR3 runs to 14 residues. The V gene lost 0 bases and the J gene lost 0 bases, with 6 bases spanning the gap. Per germline, CDR1 SGHRS and CDR2 YFSETQ. CDR3 sequence (DNA): TGCGCCAGCAGCTTGGCCGGGATGAACACTGAAGCTTTCTTT. Translation gives CASSLAGMNTEAFF.

This clone was seen a single time. The chain employs TRBV7-9 and TRBJ1-5; no definite D call. CDR1 and CDR2 (germline): SEHNR, FQNEAQ (reference sequence). With 4 bases removed from V and 0 bases from J, the gap between germline ends came to 7 bases. The CDR3 consists of 14 residues. This CDR3 reads CASSYSGSNQPQHF. As DNA, the CDR3 is TGTGCCAGCAGCTATTCCGGTAGCAATCAGCCCCAGCATTTT.

The V call is TRBV19, the J call TRBJ2-1, with D unclear. The germline V and J ends were trimmed by 3 bases and 5 bases, with 8 bases remaining between them. The CDR3 is 13 amino acids. Looked up from germline, CDR1 is LNHDA and CDR2 is SQIVND (reference sequence). The CDR3 nucleotides read TGTGCCAGTAGTATCGGTCAGGACAATGAGCAGTTCTTC. As protein: CASSIGQDNEQFF.

V is TRBV4-2 and J is TRBJ1-5; no clear D gene. Trimming cost V 1 base and J 8 bases, with 9 bases left between them. This CDR3 is 13 amino acids long. Germline V gene data show CDR1 as LGHNA and CDR2 as YNFKEQ. The CDR3: CASSQVPGEPQHF. The CDR3 coding sequence is TGTGCCAGCAGCCAAGTGCCCGGGGAGCCCCAGCATTTT.

V is TRBV5-6 and J is TRBJ1-2, with 9 bases aligning to TRBD1. V lost 4 bases to trimming and J lost 10 bases; unmatched junction nucleotides: 8. The CDR3 has 13 residues. Per germline, CDR1 SGHDT and CDR2 YYEEEE. The CDR3 DNA sequence: TGTGCCAGCAGCGTCTGGACAGGGGATTTCTACACCTTC. Translating gives CASSVWTGDFYTF.

The J gene is TRBJ1-2, the V gene TRBV2, with TRBD1 identical over 7 bases. The CDR3 totals 15 residues. CDR1 SNHLY and CDR2 FYNNEI come from the germline V gene. The V and J ends lost 8 bases and 0 bases, in that order; junction bases with no gene match: 9. The CDR3 sequence: CASRGTASTNYGYTF. The CDR3 nucleotides read TGTGCCAGCCGCGGGACAGCCTCGACTAACTATGGCTACACCTTC.